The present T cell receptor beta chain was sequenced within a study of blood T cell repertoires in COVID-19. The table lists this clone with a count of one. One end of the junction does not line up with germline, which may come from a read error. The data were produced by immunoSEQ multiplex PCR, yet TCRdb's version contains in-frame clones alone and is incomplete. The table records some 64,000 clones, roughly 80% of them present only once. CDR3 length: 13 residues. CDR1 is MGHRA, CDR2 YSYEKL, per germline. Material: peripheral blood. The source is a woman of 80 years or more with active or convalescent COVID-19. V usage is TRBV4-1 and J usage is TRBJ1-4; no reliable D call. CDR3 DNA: TGCGCCAGCAGCCAAGATCAGGCACGAAAAACGGTTTTT. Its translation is CASSQDQARKTVF.